This T cell receptor (beta chain) appears in the sequencing data of a study of blood T cell repertoires in COVID-19. Looking at the study overall: Sites across the United States, Italy and Spain contributed samples from acute and convalescent COVID-19.

Authors' processing steps: Reference gene primers were amplified, and this amplification served to estimate nucleated cell counts. Profiling relied on immunoSEQ multiplex PCR, and the TCRdb table lists in-frame clones only, not all of them. V and J calls and clone size come straight from that table; D and trimming were deduced from the DNA. The table has some 300,000 clones, about nine tenths seen once. CDR3 size: 15 residues. Germline CDR1 is LGHDT and CDR2 is YNNKEL (reference sequence). Trimming removed 1 base from V and 5 bases from J; junction bases left unmatched: 1. This clone was detected only once. Seattle patients were enrolled during active infection and followed longitudinally.

The clonotype was recovered from a woman in her 30s with COVID-19, enrolled during active disease. The sequenced sample consisted of peripheral blood. The chain combines TRBV3-1 (or the pseudogene TRBV3-2) with TRBJ1-6; 8 bases fit TRBD1. CDR3 DNA: TGTGCCAGCAGCCAAGGGACAGGGAATAATTCACCCCTCCACTTT. This gives the protein CASSQGTGNNSPLHF.